This is a list of T cell receptor beta chains from one sample in a study of T cells in tumors after PD-1 blockade. Only in-frame clones appear in the TCRdb table, and some are missing; sequencing was by immunoSEQ multiplex PCR. The data contain approximately 30,000 clones, roughly 76% of them singletons. The material sequenced was PBMCs, taken after anti-PD-1 treatment. The receptors stem from a human donor with basal cell carcinoma. CDR3s include the opening cysteine and the closing phenylalanine or tryptophan. The D gene is left open where the match is weak. Size values are once, few and many counts, or a class for expanded clones, and some rows have none.

d_gene | j_gene | abundance | v_gene | CDR3aa | CDR3nt
. | TRBJ2-1 | . | TRBV2 | CASSEEAFYNEQFF | TGTGCCAGCAGTGAAGAGGCCTTCTACAATGAGCAGTTCTTC
TRBD1 | TRBJ1-5 | once | TRBV19 | CASVTGDYSNQPQHF | TGTGCCAGCGTTACAGGGGATTATAGCAATCAGCCCCAGCATTTT
TRBD1 | TRBJ2-1 | . | TRBV7-2 | CASSPRDSGGHEQFF | TGTGCCAGCAGCCCCCGGGACAGTGGGGGTCATGAGCAGTTCTTC
. | TRBJ2-7 | . | TRBV21-1 | CASSSGSKEKGSYEQYF | TGTGCCAGCAGCAGCGGGAGTAAAGAGAAAGGTTCATACGAGCAGTACTTC
TRBD2 | TRBJ2-2 | . | TRBV7-3 | CASSLHGGSTGELFF | TGTGCCAGCAGCTTACATGGCGGGAGTACCGGGGAGCTGTTTTTT
. | TRBJ2-2 | . | TRBV15 | CATSRDGGRTGELFF | TGTGCCACCAGCCGCGACGGAGGACGCACCGGGGAGCTGTTTTTT
. | TRBJ2-3 | . | TRBV7-2 | CASSFERADTQYF | TGTGCCAGCAGCTTTGAAAGGGCAGATACGCAGTATTTT
. | TRBJ2-7 | . | TRBV7-9 | CASSLGARRDNEQYF | TGTGCCAGCAGCTTAGGGGCCCGGCGGGACAACGAGCAGTACTTC
TRBD1 | TRBJ1-6 | few | TRBV13 | CASSASTGHNSPLHF | TGTGCCAGCAGCGCTTCGACAGGGCACAATTCACCCCTCCACTTT
. | TRBJ2-3 | . | TRBV6-4 | CASSVDQSTDTQYF | TGTGCCAGCAGTGTAGATCAGAGCACAGATACGCAGTATTTT
. | TRBJ1-6 | few | TRBV6-1 | CASSEAARGNSPLHF | TGTGCCAGCAGTGAAGCGGCGAGGGGGAATTCACCCCTCCACTTT
. | TRBJ2-2 | . | TRBV11-1 | CASRPTGTGGTGELFF | TGTGCCAGCAGGCCGACCGGGACTGGGGGGACCGGGGAGCTGTTTTTT
TRBD2 | TRBJ2-1 | . | TRBV3-1/TRBV3-2 | CASSQGTSGAKFF | TGTGCCAGCAGCCAAGGGACTAGCGGAGCAAAGTTCTTC
TRBD1 | TRBJ2-3 | . | TRBV5-5 | CASSLRGGGTDTQYF | TGTGCCAGCAGCTTGCGAGGGGGCGGGACAGATACGCAGTATTTT
TRBD2 | TRBJ2-1 | . | TRBV24-1 | CATSDDPGLPLDEQFF | TGTGCCACCAGTGATGATCCGGGACTACCCTTGGATGAGCAGTTCTTC
. | TRBJ2-1 | . | TRBV19 | CASSIIRTPTGREQFF | TGTGCCAGTAGTATAATCAGGACACCCACCGGTAGAGAGCAGTTCTTC
. | TRBJ2-7 | . | TRBV30 | CAWRLPMVNEQYF | TGTGCCTGGAGACTCCCCATGGTAAACGAGCAGTACTTC
. | TRBJ2-3 | . | TRBV7-2 | CASSSTRRTDTQYF | TGTGCCAGCAGCTCGACTAGACGCACAGATACGCAGTATTTT
. | TRBJ2-5 | . | TRBV6-4 | CASSDDLPNQETQYF | TGTGCCAGCAGTGACGACCTTCCTAACCAAGAGACCCAGTACTTC
TRBD1 | TRBJ1-6 | once | TRBV4-3 | CASSQDPGQGGSPLHF | TGCGCCAGCAGCCAAGATCCGGGACAGGGGGGTTCACCCCTCCACTTT
. | TRBJ2-3 | few | TRBV6-6 | CASSYSTGTSTDTQYF | TGTGCCAGCAGTTACTCGACAGGGACTAGCACAGATACGCAGTATTTT
. | TRBJ2-2 | . | TRBV21-1 | CASSLREAGGSNTGELFF | TGTGCCAGCAGCCTCCGGGAAGCGGGGGGCTCCAACACCGGGGAGCTGTTTTTT
. | TRBJ2-4 | . | TRBV29-1 | CSVAEGTKNIQYF | TGCAGCGTTGCGGAGGGAACCAAAAACATTCAGTACTTC
. | TRBJ1-1 | . | TRBV7-8 | CASSLGRGLGTEAFF | TGTGCCAGTAGCTTAGGTAGGGGCCTTGGAACTGAAGCTTTCTTT
. | TRBJ1-6 | . | TRBV7-2 | CASSPSGTSYNSPLHF | TGTGCCAGCAGCCCAAGTGGGACCTCCTATAATTCACCCCTCCACTTT
. | TRBJ1-2 | . | TRBV19 | CASSIGAPNYGYTF | TGTGCCAGTAGTATCGGAGCACCTAACTATGGCTACACCTTC
. | TRBJ1-1 | . | TRBV6-5 | CASSSGRENTEAFF | TGTGCCAGCAGTTCGGGACGGGAGAACACTGAAGCTTTCTTT
TRBD2 | TRBJ2-1 | few | TRBV11-3 | CASSLELAGNNEQFF | TGTGCCAGCAGCTTAGAGCTAGCGGGGAACAATGAGCAGTTCTTC
. | TRBJ2-1 | . | TRBV7-2 | CASSLDQQAAHNEQFF | TGTGCCAGCAGCTTAGATCAACAGGCGGCCCACAATGAGCAGTTCTTC
. | TRBJ1-1 | . | TRBV5-6 | CASSAGLGTEAFF | TGTGCCAGCAGCGCGGGGCTCGGAACTGAAGCTTTCTTT
. | TRBJ2-2 | . | TRBV24-1 | CATSDLLTGELFF | TGTGCCACCAGTGATTTACTCACCGGGGAGCTGTTTTTT
. | TRBJ1-2 | . | TRBV11-3 | CASSWGPNYGYTF | TGTGCCAGCAGCTGGGGGCCAAACTATGGCTACACCTTC
TRBD1 | TRBJ2-3 | . | TRBV19 | CASSVTGGTDTQYF | TGTGCCAGTAGTGTGACAGGGGGCACAGATACGCAGTATTTT
TRBD1 | TRBJ1-2 | . | TRBV7-2 | CASSLNRAGGFSNYGYTF | TGTGCCAGCAGCTTAAATAGGGCAGGGGGATTCTCCAACTATGGCTACACCTTC
TRBD1 | TRBJ1-2 | . | TRBV30 | CAWSEQGLDGYTF | TGTGCCTGGAGCGAACAGGGGTTAGATGGCTACACCTTC
TRBD1 | TRBJ2-5 | . | TRBV3-1/TRBV3-2 | CASSHLTTGAVWETQYF | TGTGCCAGCAGCCACCTCACGACAGGGGCGGTATGGGAGACCCAGTACTTC
. | TRBJ1-1 | . | TRBV10-2 | CASSSRTGGTEAFF | TGCGCCAGCTCCTCCAGAACCGGGGGCACTGAAGCTTTCTTT
. | TRBJ2-3 | . | TRBV5-8 | CASRPFPDTQYF | TGTGCCAGCAGACCGTTCCCAGATACGCAGTATTTT
. | TRBJ1-1 | . | TRBV10-3 | CAVNTLSNTEAFF | TGTGCCGTGAACACGTTATCGAACACTGAAGCTTTCTTT
TRBD1 | TRBJ1-5 | . | TRBV15 | CATSRERDSLNQPQHF | TGTGCCACCAGCAGGGAGCGGGACAGTTTAAATCAGCCCCAGCATTTT
. | TRBJ2-7 | many | TRBV5-4 | CASSKEPGKSYEQYF | TGTGCCAGCAGCAAGGAACCAGGGAAAAGCTACGAGCAGTACTTC